This T cell receptor beta chain was sequenced in a study of a mutant IDH1 vaccine in newly diagnosed glioma. Study context: Patients' prior therapy spanned radiotherapy, temozolomide, or both; most underwent both. Study-wide results and limits: Across multiple MHC alleles, approximately 93% of patients had vaccine-induced responses. Top peripheral T cell clonotype shifts appeared unrelated to pseudoprogression.

This table comes from immunoSEQ multiplex PCR, and its TCRdb copy is limited to in-frame clones, with some not included. The sample gives 70,000 or so clones, 80% to 90% of which show up once; approximately 4.5% is in the top ten. Germline V gene data show CDR1 as LGHNA and CDR2 as YNFKEQ. Trimming at V came to 0 bases and at J to 4 bases, leaving 1 base not matched to a gene. The CDR3 covers 16 residues. Time point: baseline, week 1 (first vaccination visit). The treatment denotes: pre-vaccination baseline after standard-of-care therapy. New IDH1-mutant, ATRX-lost WHO grade 3 or 4 astrocytomas occurred in donors. Of note for this clone: What it binds is not known.

The rearrangement uses TRBV4-2 and TRBJ1-4; 11 nucleotides line up with TRBD1. The TCR originated in a woman between 18 and 30 years old with glioma. Some clones in this sample may be carry-over from other donors' samples. The source was peripheral blood mononuclear cells (PBMCs), collected from a glioma patient treated with radiotherapy, temozolomide or both. The CDR3 DNA reads TGTGCCAGCAGCCAAGAGGACAGGGGGCTTAATGAAAAACTGTTTTTT. Encoded protein: CASSQEDRGLNEKLFF.